Below, 32 T cell receptor beta chains from the same sample are listed, as sequenced in a study of T cells in Graves' hyperthyroidism and ophthalmopathy (dated by TCRdb to the late 2010s). The library relied on multiplex PCR. Instrument used: Illumina HiSeq 2000. TCR beta CDR3 regions were amplified from RNA transcripts. The first round of RT-PCR for the TCR CDR3 was performed with the HTBI primer set and the Qiagen OneStep RT-PCR kit. TCRdb reprocessed the public reads (quality trimming at Q25 with fastp, clone calling with MiXCR) and kept in-frame beta chains. Rows with a matching CDR3 protein are joined into one entry that keeps the most common DNA and genes. The sample has about 410,000 distinct CDR3 sequences on record, roughly 15% of them singletons. The ten largest clones capture around 20% of the sample. Sequenced: blood. The receptors derive from a woman aged 25 to 39 with Graves' ophthalmopathy.

This clonotype was counted at least ten times. The CDR3: CASSVTPGGGSGANVLTF. The CDR3, as DNA: TGTGCCAGCAGCGTAACCCCAGGGGGCGGGTCTGGGGCCAACGTCCTGACTTTC. The rearrangement joins TRBV9 to TRBJ2-6; 8 nucleotides line up with TRBD1. Germline V gene data show CDR1 as SGDLS and CDR2 as YYNGEE. The CDR3 has 18 residues. J lost 1 base, V lost 1 base, and 7 bases had no gene match.

The J gene is TRBJ2-7, the V gene TRBV6-2 or TRBV6-3; 10 bases line up with TRBD1. This CDR3 contains 14 residues. The V and J ends lost 1 base and 4 bases, in that order; junction bases with no gene match: 1. Germline CDR1 reads MNHEY; CDR2 reads SVGEGT. CDR3 sequence reads: CASSYWDRGYEQYF. In nucleotides, the CDR3 is TGTGCCAGCAGTTACTGGGACAGGGGTTACGAGCAGTACTTC.

The chain joins TRBV11-2 to TRBJ1-6, with D hard to call. The CDR3 loop spans 13 amino acids. The V gene lost 2 bases and the J gene lost 7 bases, with 6 bases spanning the gap. Germline V gene sequence: CDR1 SGHAT, CDR2 FQNNGV. CDR3 sequence (DNA): TGTGCCAGCAGCTTATTTCGGAATTCACCCCTCCACTTT. Protein: CASSLFRNSPLHF.

This clonotype has at least ten counts. The gene calls are TRBV28 and TRBJ1-1; TRBD1 agrees at 7 bases. CDR1 MDHEN and CDR2 SYDVKM come from the germline V gene. The CDR3 contains 14 residues. J was trimmed by 0 bases and V by 6 bases; bases with no gene match: 4. The CDR3 loop is CASSQTGMNTEAFF. The CDR3 bases are TGTGCCAGCAGCCAGACAGGGATGAACACTGAAGCTTTCTTT.

For this clonotype: A much more abundant neighbour one base away suggests this may be a read error. The chain recombines TRBV27 with TRBJ1-2; tentatively, D is TRBD1 (6 bases). The CDR3 totals 13 residues. Germline CDR1 reads MNHEY; CDR2 reads SMNVEV (reference sequence). Here the CDR3 reads CASSPGAGYGYAF. CDR3 nucleotides: TGTGCCAGCAGTCCAGGGGCTGGCTATGGCTACGCCTTC.

The sample holds a few counts of this clonotype. The rearrangement links TRBV27 to TRBJ2-4; D is unclear. CDR3 length: 13 amino acids. Germline CDR1 MNHEY, CDR2 SMNVEV (reference sequence). With 2 bases removed from V and 1 base from J, the gap between germline ends came to 3 bases. The CDR3 bases are TGTGCCAGCAGTTTAACCGCCAAAAACATTCAGTACTTC. Its translation is CASSLTAKNIQYF.

This clonotype has just a few counts. V is TRBV4-1 and J is TRBJ1-1; maybe TRBD1 (6 bases). This CDR3 region has 15 residues. Trimming took off 2 bases at V and 6 bases at J, with 16 bases between the two ends. In germline, CDR1 is MGHRA, CDR2 YSYEKL. The CDR3 DNA follows: TGCGCCAGCAGCCAACCATCACAGGGTTGGTCTGAAGCTTTCTTT. Amino acid sequence: CASSQPSQGWSEAFF.

This clonotype was counted at least ten times. The chain carries TRBV7-9 and TRBJ1-1; 8 nucleotides agree with TRBD1. Germline V gene lookup returns CDR1 SEHNR and CDR2 FQNEAQ (reference sequence). After removal of 6 bases from V and 6 bases from J, the junction contained 6 bases not matched to a gene. This CDR3 spans 13 amino acids. CDR3 in DNA: TGTGCCAGCAGTCTTCAGGGGGCCGCTGAAGCTTTCTTT. Translating gives CASSLQGAAEAFF.

There are many counts of this clonotype. The chain links TRBV27 to TRBJ1-2; D is perhaps TRBD1 (5 bases). The germline V gene encodes CDR1 MNHEY and CDR2 SMNVEV (reference sequence). The length of the CDR3 is 12 residues. V shed 0 bases and J shed 6 bases, with 5 bases lying between them. CDR3 sequence reads: CASSLSGDGYTF. In DNA form, the CDR3 reads TGTGCCAGCAGTTTATCAGGGGATGGCTACACCTTC.

This clonotype was counted many times. The chain combines TRBV5-6 with TRBJ2-7; D possibly corresponds to TRBD1 (7 bases). CDR1 is SGHDT and CDR2 is YYEEEE in the germline V gene. V lost 5 bases and J 3 bases, leaving 12 bases between the germline ends. The CDR3 is made up of 13 amino acids. For the CDR3, the DNA is TGTGCCAGCAGACGACAGGGAGGCTACGAGCAGTACTTC. Its translation is CASRRQGGYEQYF. Complete variable domain (other parts from reference TRBV5-6 and TRBJ2-7): DAGVTQSPTHLIKTRGQQVTLRCSPKSGHDTVSWYQQALGQGPQFIFQYYEEEERQRGNFPDRFSGHQFPNYSSELNVNALLLGDSALYLCASRRQGGYEQYFGPGTRLTVT.

This clonotype was detected ten times or more. CDR3 DNA sequence: TGTGCCAGCAGCCAAGGAGTTGCAGGGACCGACGAGCAGTACTTC. Encoded protein: CASSQGVAGTDEQYF. V and J are TRBV3-1 and TRBJ2-7, with D tentatively TRBD1 or TRBD2 (5 bases each). Germline V lookup: CDR1 LGHDT, CDR2 YNNKEL (reference sequence). V lost 1 base and J 5 bases, leaving 15 bases between the germline ends. The CDR3 is 15 amino acids.

The V gene is TRBV5-4, the J gene TRBJ2-3; D might be TRBD1 (5 bases). The germline V gene encodes CDR1 SGHNT and CDR2 YYREEE (reference sequence). This CDR3 is 16 amino acids long. V lost 4 bases to trimming and J lost 0 bases, with 15 bases between them. This chain's CDR3 is CASSIYRSSSTDTQYF. The CDR3 DNA reads as TGTGCCAGCAGCATTTACAGGTCCTCTAGCACAGATACGCAGTATTTT.

The chain links TRBV2 to TRBJ1-6, with 9 bases identical to TRBD1. J was trimmed by 8 bases and V by 5 bases; bases with no gene match: 10. The CDR3 sequence is 16 residues long. Germline lookup yields CDR1 SNHLY and CDR2 FYNNEI. CDR3 residues: CASSPGTGWGHSPLHF. The CDR3 DNA sequence: TGTGCCAGCAGTCCCGGGACAGGGTGGGGGCATTCACCCCTCCACTTT.

V gene TRBV29-1 combines with J gene TRBJ2-7; no definite D call. With 7 bases removed from V and 7 bases from J, the gap between germline ends came to 35 bases. Germline CDR1 is SQVTM and CDR2 is ANQGSEA. The CDR3 extends over 18 amino acids. The CDR3 nucleotides read TGCAGCGCTCCAAAGACCCCCCCCCGTGGTACACGTCGCATGGAGCAGTACTTC. Amino acids: CSAPKTPPRGTRRMEQYF.

This clonotype came up many times. The rearrangement joins TRBV7-9 to TRBJ2-1; D gene unclear. The V end lost 2 bases, the J end lost 2 bases, and 16 bases lay between the germline ends. Germline V gene sequence: CDR1 SEHNR, CDR2 FQNEAQ (reference sequence). The CDR3 consists of 17 residues. The CDR3 spells CASSLILTRLAYNEQFF. The CDR3 DNA sequence: TGTGCCAGCAGCTTAATTCTAACAAGGTTAGCCTACAATGAGCAGTTCTTC.

In this sample, this clonotype turned up many times. The chain carries TRBV5-4 and TRBJ2-5, with 7 bases matching TRBD1. The CDR3 consists of 15 residues. The germline gives CDR1 SGHNT, CDR2 YYREEE (reference sequence). Trimming at V came to 0 bases and at J to 1 base, leaving 3 bases not matched to a gene. The CDR3: CASSLEGQLQETQYF. The CDR3 DNA follows: TGTGCCAGCAGCTTGGAGGGACAGCTCCAAGAGACCCAGTACTTC.

This clonotype was counted ten times or more. The chain uses TRBV3-1 and TRBJ1-2; TRBD1 matches 7 bases. The CDR3 totals 14 residues. The V gene's germline CDR1 is LGHDT and CDR2 YNNKEL (reference sequence). V shed 3 bases, J shed 6 bases, and the junction held 7 bases outside the gene matches. CDR3 nucleotides: TGTGCCAGCAGCCACCCAGACAGGGAAGATGGCTACACCTTC. Its protein product is CASSHPDREDGYTF.

There are many counts of this clonotype. The V gene is TRBV11-1, the J gene TRBJ2-7, with D maybe TRBD2 (6 bases). The germline V gene has CDR1 SGHAT and CDR2 FQDESV (reference sequence). This CDR3 spans 14 amino acids. The germline V and J ends were trimmed by 5 bases and 0 bases, with 11 bases remaining between them. The CDR3 reads CASSNRRASYEQYF. CDR3 coding DNA: TGTGCCAGCAGCAATAGGAGGGCCTCCTACGAGCAGTACTTC.

The sample holds many counts of this clonotype. The gene calls are TRBV28 and TRBJ2-5; TRBD2 agrees at 8 bases. CDR3 length equals 15 residues. Germline V gives CDR1 MDHEN, CDR2 SYDVKM. V lost 6 bases and J lost 1; bases outside the gene matches: 7. The CDR3 region is CASRAPGLAQETQYF. In DNA form, the CDR3 reads TGTGCCAGCAGGGCACCCGGACTAGCCCAAGAGACCCAGTACTTC.

This clonotype was seen only a few times. The genes are TRBV19 and TRBJ1-4; no reliable D call. The CDR3 runs to 13 residues. V lost 4 bases, J lost 5 bases, and 8 bases lay in between. The germline V gene has CDR1 LNHDA and CDR2 SQIVND (reference sequence). CDR3 nucleotides: TGTGCCAGTAGTACCCCGCGGAATGAAAAACTGTTTTTT. It codes for CASSTPRNEKLFF.

The V call is TRBV7-9, the J call TRBJ1-3, with D unresolved. CDR1 is SEHNR and CDR2 is FQNEAQ in the germline V gene (reference sequence). V dropped 5 bases and J dropped 4 bases, with 15 bases sitting between them. The length of the CDR3 is 15 residues. The CDR3 protein is CASSPQLETGNTIYF. The CDR3 DNA follows: TGTGCCAGCAGCCCCCAACTGGAGACAGGAAACACCATATATTTT.

This clonotype was counted only a few times. V and J are TRBV6-1 and TRBJ2-5; D is ambiguous. CDR1 and CDR2 from the germline V gene are MNHNS and SASEGT. Trimming pared 6 bases from V and 2 bases from J, leaving 13 bases between. This CDR3 is built from 14 residues. The CDR3 nucleotides read TGTGCCAGCAGCACTCTGACCCGACAAGAGACCCAGTACTTC. It codes for CASSTLTRQETQYF.

This clonotype was counted ten times or more. This chain uses TRBV2 with TRBJ2-2, with 9 bases aligning to TRBD1. Germline trimming cut 4 bases from V and 3 bases from J; bases unmatched to any gene: 3. In germline, CDR1 is SNHLY, CDR2 FYNNEI. The CDR3 consists of 15 residues. The CDR3 DNA reads as TGTGCCAGCAGTGGAGACAGGGGGGACACCGGGGAGCTGTTTTTT. Translated: CASSGDRGDTGELFF.

This clonotype was seen a handful of times. The chain uses TRBV7-9 and TRBJ1-2; TRBD1 aligns across 8 bases. J lost 0 bases, V lost 2 bases, and 8 bases had no gene match. The CDR3 extends over 17 amino acids. Germline lookup yields CDR1 SEHNR and CDR2 FQNEAQ (reference sequence). The CDR3 loop reads CASSLPGGVSPNYGYTF. The CDR3, as DNA: TGTGCCAGCAGCTTACCAGGGGGCGTTTCTCCTAACTATGGCTACACCTTC.

In its sample, this clonotype was seen many times. The gene calls are TRBV27 and TRBJ2-7; TRBD2 might be the D (6 bases). CDR3 length: 17 amino acids. The germline gives CDR1 MNHEY, CDR2 SMNVEV (reference sequence). The germline V and J ends were trimmed by 5 bases and 3 bases, with 23 bases remaining between them. The CDR3 protein is CASSPDGGQDPLYEQYF. For the CDR3, the DNA is TGTGCCAGCAGTCCCGATGGAGGGCAGGACCCCCTCTACGAGCAGTACTTC.

This clonotype was counted many times. V is TRBV5-1 and J is TRBJ2-1; TRBD1 aligns across 10 bases. V was pared by 7 bases and J by 6 bases, with 7 bases of the junction left unmatched. The germline CDR1 and CDR2 sequences are SGHRS and YFSETQ. This CDR3 is 14 amino acids long. CDR3 DNA: TGCGCCAGCCAGAGGGGGACAGGGGTCAATGAGCAGTTCTTC. This gives the protein CASQRGTGVNEQFF.

This clonotype was counted at least ten times. The genes are TRBV7-2 and TRBJ2-3, with TRBD1 matching 10 bases. The germline V gene has CDR1 SGHTA and CDR2 FQGNSA. CDR3 length: 16 residues. The J segment lost 4 bases and the V segment lost 3 bases, leaving 7 bases of the junction unmatched. The CDR3 region is CASSFYQDRGADTQYF. The CDR3 nucleotides are TGTGCCAGCAGCTTCTATCAGGACAGGGGGGCAGATACGCAGTATTTT.

This clonotype was counted many times. V usage is TRBV20-1 and J usage is TRBJ2-3; TRBD2 is a possible D gene (5 bases). V was clipped by 6 bases and J by 0 bases, with 22 bases between them. The CDR3 is 17 residues long. Germline CDR1 and CDR2: DFQATT and SNEGSKA (reference sequence). The chain's CDR3 is CSATPEASMTSTDTQYF. DNA of the CDR3: TGCAGTGCCACCCCGGAGGCTAGCATGACTAGCACAGATACGCAGTATTTT.

The chain couples TRBV20-1 to TRBJ1-6; D not resolved. Between the trimmed V and J ends, which lost 0 bases and 0 bases, there was a span of 15 bases. This CDR3 is built from 18 residues. Germline V lookup: CDR1 DFQATT, CDR2 SNEGSKA (reference sequence). CDR3 in DNA: TGCAGTGCTAGAGATGGTTGGAAGGGAAGCTCCTATAATTCACCCCTCCACTTT. This gives the protein CSARDGWKGSSYNSPLHF.

This chain connects TRBV29-1 to TRBJ1-3; possible D gene TRBD1, 5 bases. The CDR3 contains 14 residues. The ends were cut back, 0 bases at V and 4 bases at J, with 10 bases in the middle. Per the germline V gene, CDR1 is SQVTM and CDR2 is ANQGSEA. The CDR3 loop is CSVEDYGGGNTIYF. CDR3 coding DNA: TGCAGCGTTGAAGATTACGGGGGAGGAAACACCATATATTTT.

The chain combines TRBV7-2 with TRBJ1-1, with 10 bases fitting TRBD1. The CDR3 covers 15 residues. The V gene's germline CDR1 is SGHTA and CDR2 FQGNSA. V was pared by 0 bases and J by 4 bases, with 2 bases of the junction left unmatched. Written as DNA, the CDR3 is TGTGCCAGCAGCTTAGCAGGGACAGGGGTCACTGAAGCTTTCTTT. Translated, it gives CASSLAGTGVTEAFF.

This clonotype was observed a few times. J is TRBJ1-1 and V is TRBV19; D unresolved. The CDR3 contains 14 residues. The germline CDR1 and CDR2 sequences are LNHDA and SQIVND (reference sequence). Between the trimmed V and J ends, which lost 3 bases and 0 bases, there was a span of 8 bases. In DNA, the CDR3 is TGTGCCAGTAGTATTTCGGCTTTGAACACTGAAGCTTTCTTT. This gives the protein CASSISALNTEAFF. Using reference TRBV19 and TRBJ1-1 for the parts outside the CDR3, the full variable domain is DGGITQSPKYLFRKEGQNVTLSCEQNLNHDAMYWYRQDPGQGLRLIYYSQIVNDFQKGDIAEGYSVSREKKESFPLTVTSAQKNPTAFYLCASSISALNTEAFFGQGTRLTVV.